This T cell receptor beta chain was identified in a study of tumor-infiltrating lymphocytes in primary liver carcinoma (dated by TCRdb to 2015 to 2018). In terms of the full investigation: Roughly 5 patients with histopathologically diagnosed primary liver carcinoma underwent surgical resection in China between November 2015 and March 2016. A total of some 35 specimens from 5 patients went through TCRbeta repertoire sequencing, namely 25 tumor regions, 5 adjacent noncancerous liver tissues and 5 peripheral blood samples. Each sample produced about 3.65 to 7.5 million productive TCRbeta reads, and read depth showed no significant difference between tissue types. The five patients had tumors staged T1-T3 N0M0, with maximum diameters ranging from about 4 to 11 cm. Hepatocellular carcinoma (four) or combined HCC and intrahepatic cholangiocarcinoma (one) was present in the five patients, who were three men and two women aged 30 to 69 years. For each liver tumor, the study sampled five regions along with adjacent normal tissue and blood, and applied TCRbeta repertoire sequencing, expression microarrays and whole-exome sequencing. Repertoires from technical replicates were highly reproducible, with mean shared-clone rates approximately 0.92 and correlation coefficients above 0.95. The investigation overall reported the following: Compared with blood, tumors had a significantly larger share of the repertoire taken up by the top 250 clones (p = 0.039). Bulk unsorted samples precluded comparing CD4+ and CD8+ T cell repertoires. The study included only a handful of patients, and the authors note findings should be validated in a larger study. Pairs of tumor regions showed greater repertoire overlap (mean around 35%) than tumor-adjacent pairs (about 17%) or tumor-blood pairs (approximately 15%), which is consistent with antigen-driven expansion. Because sequencing covered only the TCR beta chain and unpaired alpha chains were not captured, true repertoire diversity is likely underestimated.

RNA from unsorted whole blood was extracted with TRIzol reagent, and germline DNA was obtained with the DNeasy Blood & Tissue kit. At the time of sampling, the patients had chronic HBV infection and had not received any treatment. Before surgery, 4 to 5 milliliters of peripheral blood were collected into K2EDTA tubes. This clonotype was picked up many times. Its antigen target is currently unknown. No base quality information exists; no much larger clone differs at one position. V has 8 bases trimmed and J has 4 bases trimmed; junction bases matching no gene number 7. From its cysteine to its phenylalanine, the CDR3 spans 13 amino acids. Of all the DNA, just the CDR3 is kept, 39 bases in frame from base 1. CDR1 and CDR2 (MDHEN, SYDVKM) derive from the germline V gene. A constant-region primer and ProtoScript II reverse transcriptase were used to reverse-transcribe TCRbeta-specific cDNA from around 540 ng total RNA. Construction of the TCRbeta libraries relied on three nested rounds of multiplex PCR, following a slightly modified ARM-PCR procedure. Multiplex TRBV1-TRBV30 forward primers and a Cbeta reverse primer were used in the first two PCR rounds, each of which was run for about 10 cycles. A final 25-cycle PCR with Deep VentR polymerase added sample barcodes and Illumina adapters. Amplicons of 200-500 bp were gel-purified with a QIAquick gel extraction kit before sequencing. The TCRbeta amplicons were sequenced with 250-bp paired-end reads on an Illumina HiSeq 2500. The source study handled its data this way. Quality trimming of reads was performed with Trimmomatic v0.33, and paired reads were merged with FLASH v1.2.11 so that full CDR3 sequences could be recovered. V, D and J germline segments were assigned to the rearranged TCRbeta sequences by MiGEC v1.2.1b. Clonotype statistics and Shannon-Wiener diversity indices were computed with VDJtools v1.0.0. Except for diversity analysis, only each sample's 250 most abundant clonotypes were used in subsequent analyses to reduce sampling bias. TCRdb itself trimmed the public reads at Q25 with fastp, ran MiXCR and retained productive beta chains. Rows with one shared CDR3 protein collapse into an entry with the most common genes and DNA. Clone size and V and J calls follow TCRdb, not the original study. Recorded for this sample are a few hundred thousand distinct CDR3 sequences; approximately 58% of them occurred a single time. The top ten clonotypes cover about 18% of the sample.

Sequencing was done on a sample of peripheral blood. The sequence was obtained from a woman in her twenties or thirties with primary liver carcinoma and hepatitis B virus infection. The receptor chain draws on TRBV28 and TRBJ1-1; 7 nucleotides in the junction match TRBD1. This receptor carries the CDR3 CASRNDRVTEAFF. The DNA sequence is given as TGTGCCAGCCGCAATGACAGGGTCACTGAAGCTTTCTTT.